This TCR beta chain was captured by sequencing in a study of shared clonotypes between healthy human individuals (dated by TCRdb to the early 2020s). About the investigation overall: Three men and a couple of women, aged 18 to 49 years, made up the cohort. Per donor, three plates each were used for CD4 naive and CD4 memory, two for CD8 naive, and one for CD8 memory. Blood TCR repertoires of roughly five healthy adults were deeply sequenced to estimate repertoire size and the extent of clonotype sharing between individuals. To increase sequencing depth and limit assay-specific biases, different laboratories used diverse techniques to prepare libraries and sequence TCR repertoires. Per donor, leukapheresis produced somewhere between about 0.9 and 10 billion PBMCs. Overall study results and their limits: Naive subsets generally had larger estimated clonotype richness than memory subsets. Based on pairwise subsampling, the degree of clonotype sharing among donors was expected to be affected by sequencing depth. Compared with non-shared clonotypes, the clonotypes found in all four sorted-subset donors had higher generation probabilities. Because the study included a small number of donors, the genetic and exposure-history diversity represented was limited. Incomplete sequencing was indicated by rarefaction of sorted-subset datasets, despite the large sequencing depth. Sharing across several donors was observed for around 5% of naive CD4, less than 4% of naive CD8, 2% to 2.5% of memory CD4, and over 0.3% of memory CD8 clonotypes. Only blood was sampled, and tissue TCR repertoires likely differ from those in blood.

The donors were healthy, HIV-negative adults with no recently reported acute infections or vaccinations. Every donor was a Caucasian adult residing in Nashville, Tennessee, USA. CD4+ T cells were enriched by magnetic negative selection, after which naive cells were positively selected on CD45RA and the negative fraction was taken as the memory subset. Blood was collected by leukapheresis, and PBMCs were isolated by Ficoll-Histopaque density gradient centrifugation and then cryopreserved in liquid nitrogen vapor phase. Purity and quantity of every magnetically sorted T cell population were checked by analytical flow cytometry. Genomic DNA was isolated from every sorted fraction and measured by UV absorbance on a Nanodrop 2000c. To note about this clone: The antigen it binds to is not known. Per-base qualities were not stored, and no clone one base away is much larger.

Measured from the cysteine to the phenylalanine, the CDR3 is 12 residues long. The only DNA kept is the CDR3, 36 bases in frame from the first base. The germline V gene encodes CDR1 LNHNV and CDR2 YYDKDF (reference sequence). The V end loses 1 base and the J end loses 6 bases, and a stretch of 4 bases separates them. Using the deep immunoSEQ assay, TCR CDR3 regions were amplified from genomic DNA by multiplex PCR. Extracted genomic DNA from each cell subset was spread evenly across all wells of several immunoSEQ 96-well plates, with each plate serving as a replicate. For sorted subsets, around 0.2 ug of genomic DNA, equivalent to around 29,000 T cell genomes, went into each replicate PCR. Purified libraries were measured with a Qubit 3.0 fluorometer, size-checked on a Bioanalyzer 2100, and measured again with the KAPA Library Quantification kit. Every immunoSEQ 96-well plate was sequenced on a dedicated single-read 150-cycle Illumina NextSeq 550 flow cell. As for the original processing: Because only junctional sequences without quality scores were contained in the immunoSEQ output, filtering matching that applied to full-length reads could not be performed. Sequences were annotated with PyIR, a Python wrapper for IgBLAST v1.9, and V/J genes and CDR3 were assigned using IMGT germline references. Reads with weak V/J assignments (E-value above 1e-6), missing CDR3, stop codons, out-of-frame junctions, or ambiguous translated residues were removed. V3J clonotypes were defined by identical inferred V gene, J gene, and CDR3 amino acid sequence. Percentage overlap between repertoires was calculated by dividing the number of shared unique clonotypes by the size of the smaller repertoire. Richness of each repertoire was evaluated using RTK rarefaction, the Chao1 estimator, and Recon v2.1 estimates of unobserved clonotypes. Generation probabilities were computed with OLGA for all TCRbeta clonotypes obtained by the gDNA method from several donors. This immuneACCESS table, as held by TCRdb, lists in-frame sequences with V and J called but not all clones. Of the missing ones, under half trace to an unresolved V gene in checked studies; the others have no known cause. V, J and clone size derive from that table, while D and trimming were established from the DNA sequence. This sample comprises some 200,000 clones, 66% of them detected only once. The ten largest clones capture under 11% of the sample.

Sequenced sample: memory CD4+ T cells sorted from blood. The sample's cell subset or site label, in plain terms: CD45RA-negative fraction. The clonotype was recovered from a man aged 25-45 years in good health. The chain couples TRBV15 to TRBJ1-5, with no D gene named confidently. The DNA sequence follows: TGTGCCACCAGCAGAGTGGGTCAGCCCCAGCATTTT. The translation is CATSRVGQPQHF.